One sample yielded the 7 T cell receptor beta chains listed below, sequenced in a study of shared clonotypes between healthy human individuals. Produced via immunoSEQ multiplex PCR; TCRdb's table is partial and in-frame only. This repertoire shows some 1 million clones, under 80% found once; its top ten account for 1.2% to 1.5%. Source material: memory CD4+ T cells sorted from blood. Sample subset: CD45RA-negative fraction. These receptors all stem from a young man in good health.

This chain links TRBV28 with TRBJ1-6; D remains unclear. The CDR3 has 16 amino acids. V was trimmed by 1 base and J by 3 bases, leaving 10 bases between them. Germline V gene data show CDR1 as MDHEN and CDR2 as SYDVKM. For the CDR3, the DNA is TGTGCCAGCAGTTTATCACAAGCCCTCTATAATTCACCCCTCCACTTT. This sequence encodes CASSLSQALYNSPLHF. Combining the CDR3 with reference TRBV28 and TRBJ1-6 gives the whole variable domain DVKVTQSSRYLVKRTGEKVFLECVQDMDHENMFWYRQDPGLGLRLIYFSYDVKMKEKGDIPEGYSVSREKKERFSLILESASTNQTSMYLCASSLSQALYNSPLHFGNGTRLTVT.

The chain carries TRBV7-9 and TRBJ2-3; no definite D call. The CDR3 extends over 14 amino acids. Germline CDR1 reads SEHNR; CDR2 reads FQNEAQ (reference sequence). Trimming shortened V by 5 bases and J by 0 bases, and 9 bases separated the two germline ends. As DNA, the CDR3 is TGTGCCAGCAGCGCCTCCGGAAGCACAGATACGCAGTATTTT. Its protein product is CASSASGSTDTQYF.

This CDR3 reads CATSRTGAKNIQYF. CDR3 DNA: TGTGCCACCAGCAGGACAGGGGCCAAAAACATTCAGTACTTC. V gene TRBV15 combines with J gene TRBJ2-4, with 7 bases identical to TRBD1. Germline trimming cut 3 bases from V and 1 base from J; bases unmatched to any gene: 0. The CDR3 runs to 14 residues. Per germline, CDR1 LNHNV and CDR2 YYDKDF (reference sequence).

This clone came up a few times. The rearrangement joins TRBV10-1 to TRBJ1-5; a weak D match, TRBD1 (6 bases). The CDR3 spans 14 residues. Germline CDR1 and CDR2: WNHNN and SYGVQD (reference sequence). Trimming shortened V by 5 bases and J by 9 bases, and 17 bases separated the two germline ends. This CDR3 reads CASSNNRDRGPQHF. The CDR3 DNA follows: TGCGCCAGCAGTAATAACAGGGACCGAGGGCCCCAGCATTTT.

In the case of this clone: Other DNA sequences in the sample encode the same CDR3. DNA for the CDR3: TGCGCCAGCAGCTTGGAGTCGGGCGAGCAGTACTTC. It codes for CASSLESGEQYF. The rearrangement uses TRBV5-1 and TRBJ2-7; D gene ambiguous. This CDR3 is built from 12 residues. Looked up from germline, CDR1 is SGHRS and CDR2 is YFSETQ. V lost 0 bases and J 6 bases, leaving 7 bases between the germline ends.

The rearrangement uses TRBV5-1 and TRBJ1-1; 7 nucleotides match TRBD1. The J segment lost 1 base and the V segment lost 2 bases, leaving 14 bases of the junction unmatched. This CDR3 has 18 residues. CDR1 and CDR2 (germline): SGHRS, YFSETQ. As DNA, the CDR3 is TGCGCCAGCAGCTTACGGGCTCTAGGGGGCGCAGAGAACACTGAAGCTTTCTTT. This translates into CASSLRALGGAENTEAFF.

This clone was counted only a few times. V is TRBV9 and J is TRBJ1-1, with D perhaps TRBD1 (5 bases). The V end was cut by 4 bases, the J end by 1 base, with 14 bases between. In germline, CDR1 is SGDLS, CDR2 YYNGEE. The CDR3 is 15 amino acids. The CDR3 sequence is CASSPLGRWNTEAFF. As DNA, the CDR3 is TGTGCCAGCAGCCCTTTGGGACGCTGGAACACTGAAGCTTTCTTT.